This TCR beta chain was recorded in a study of blood T cells in healthy people across ages. Each donor had roughly 10 milliliters of peripheral blood drawn. Notes on the study in general: Naive CD4+ cells and diversity were both higher in long-lived donors than in aged donors. A strong correlation between TCR beta diversity and naive T cell percentage was seen.

Notes on this clonotype: As yet, its antigen is unknown.

Combining a sample-barcoded 5' primer with a J-beta primer mix, a second PCR ran for 7 to 11 cycles. The yield of each sample was at least 2.5 million CDR3-containing paired-end reads. TCRdb recomputed calls from the 5' RACE reads with MiXCR, one row per CDR3 protein. Of over 1,300,000 distinct CDR3 sequences listed, approximately 60% are singletons. Germline CDR1 is MNHEY and CDR2 is SVGEGT. The CDR3 has 16 residues. V lost 5 bases and J lost 1; bases outside the gene matches: 6. The sequenced sample consisted of blood. The chain has TRBV6-2 or TRBV6-3 and TRBJ2-5, with TRBD2 matching over 11 bases. The sequence came from a man younger than 35 in good health. CDR3 sequence reads: CASSDPGTSGQETQYF. CDR3 DNA sequence: TGTGCCAGCAGTGACCCCGGGACTAGCGGCCAAGAGACCCAGTACTTC.